Included here is one T cell receptor (beta chain) sequence, with context. The antigen remains undetermined. Mismatch with germline at one junction end may stem from a read error. Genomic DNA from each subset was divided evenly over several immunoSEQ plates. For sorted subsets, approximately 200 ng DNA per replicate equaled approximately 32,000 T cell genomes. Libraries were prepared by immunoSEQ multiplex PCR; TCRdb keeps only in-frame clonotypes and omits some of them. The sample consists of about 2.4 million clones, 93% of them appearing once. The source of the sample is a study of shared clonotypes between healthy human individuals. The study drew its donors from healthy HIV-negative adults without recent acute infections or vaccinations. Study results and caveats: It was only blood that was sampled, and tissue repertoires likely differ.

The CDR3 contains 17 residues. Germline V gene data show CDR1 as MDHEN and CDR2 as SYDVKM. The sequencing sample was made of naive CD4+ T cells from PBMCs. Specified subset: CD45RA+ positively selected. The chain has TRBV28 and TRBJ1-1; maybe TRBD1 (5 bases). The sequence derives from a man aged 18 to 35 in good health. Some clones in this sample may be carry-over from other donors' samples. The CDR3 reads CASSLFLSDTMNPEAFF. CDR3 DNA: TGTGCCAGCAGTTTATTCTTGTCGGACACAATGAACCCTGAAGCTTTCTTT.